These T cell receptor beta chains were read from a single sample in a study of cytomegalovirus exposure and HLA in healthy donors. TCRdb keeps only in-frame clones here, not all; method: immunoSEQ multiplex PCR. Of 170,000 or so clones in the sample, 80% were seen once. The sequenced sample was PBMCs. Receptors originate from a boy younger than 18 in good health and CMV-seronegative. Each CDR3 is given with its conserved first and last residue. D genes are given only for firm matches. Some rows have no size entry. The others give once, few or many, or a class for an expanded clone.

cdr3_aa: CASSLSLSSGNTIYF
cdr3_nt: TGTGCCAGCAGTTTATCTCTAAGTTCTGGAAACACCATATATTTT
v_call: TRBV27
clone_size: once
d_call: .
j_call: TRBJ1-3

cdr3_aa: CASSPSRRTDTQYF
cdr3_nt: TGTGCCAGTAGCCCATCTCGGAGGACAGATACGCAGTATTTT
v_call: TRBV19
clone_size: .
d_call: .
j_call: TRBJ2-3

cdr3_aa: CASSGGTGGEQYF
cdr3_nt: TGTGCCAGCAGTGGGGGGACAGGGGGCGAGCAGTACTTC
v_call: TRBV7-8
clone_size: .
d_call: TRBD1
j_call: TRBJ2-7

cdr3_aa: CASSQEGGNEKLFF
cdr3_nt: TGCGCCAGCAGCCAAGAAGGAGGTAATGAAAAACTGTTTTTT
v_call: TRBV4-3
clone_size: .
d_call: .
j_call: TRBJ1-4

cdr3_aa: CASSISRGYGTEAFF
cdr3_nt: TGTGCCAGTAGTATCTCCCGGGGGTATGGCACTGAAGCTTTCTTT
v_call: TRBV19
clone_size: .
d_call: .
j_call: TRBJ1-1

cdr3_aa: CASSIGGEWYF
cdr3_nt: TGTGCCAGTAGTATAGGCGGGGAATGGTACTTC
v_call: TRBV19
clone_size: .
d_call: .
j_call: TRBJ2-4

cdr3_aa: CASSIGGEEETQYF
cdr3_nt: TGTGCCAGTAGTATAGGCGGGGAGGAAGAGACCCAGTACTTC
v_call: TRBV19
clone_size: .
d_call: .
j_call: TRBJ2-5

cdr3_aa: CAWSRRRTGYEQYF
cdr3_nt: TGTGCCTGGTCCCGTCGAAGAACGGGCTACGAGCAGTACTTC
v_call: TRBV30
clone_size: .
d_call: .
j_call: TRBJ2-7

cdr3_aa: CASSLRGNQPQHF
cdr3_nt: TGTGCCAGCAGTTTGAGGGGCAATCAGCCCCAGCATTTT
v_call: TRBV6-5
clone_size: .
d_call: .
j_call: TRBJ1-5

cdr3_aa: CASSAGLAAYNEQFF
cdr3_nt: TGTGCCAGCAGTGCTGGACTAGCGGCCTACAATGAGCAGTTCTTC
v_call: TRBV2
clone_size: .
d_call: TRBD2
j_call: TRBJ2-1

cdr3_aa: CSVQGDESYNEQFF
cdr3_nt: TGCAGCGTTCAGGGGGACGAATCCTACAATGAGCAGTTCTTC
v_call: TRBV29-1
clone_size: .
d_call: TRBD1
j_call: TRBJ2-1

cdr3_aa: CASSLQGAGGNTIYF
cdr3_nt: TGTGCCAGCAGCCTACAGGGGGCTGGGGGAAACACCATATATTTT
v_call: TRBV11-2
clone_size: .
d_call: TRBD1
j_call: TRBJ1-3

cdr3_aa: CASSPDPGAAFF
cdr3_nt: TGTGCCAGCAGCCCCGACCCGGGAGCAGCTTTCTTT
v_call: TRBV9
clone_size: .
d_call: .
j_call: TRBJ1-1

cdr3_aa: CASSIDRGNYGYTF
cdr3_nt: TGTGCCAGCAGCATCGACAGGGGAAACTATGGCTACACCTTC
v_call: TRBV11-1
clone_size: .
d_call: TRBD1
j_call: TRBJ1-2

cdr3_aa: CAIGGAPTYEQYF
cdr3_nt: TGTGCCATCGGAGGGGCGCCGACCTACGAGCAGTACTTC
v_call: TRBV6-6
clone_size: .
d_call: .
j_call: TRBJ2-7

cdr3_aa: CASRDQGRIEAFF
cdr3_nt: TGTGCCAGCAGAGACCAGGGTAGGATTGAAGCTTTCTTT
v_call: TRBV11-2
clone_size: .
d_call: .
j_call: TRBJ1-1

cdr3_aa: CASSSTDRGGQPQHF
cdr3_nt: TGTGCCAGCTCAAGTACGGACAGGGGAGGTCAGCCCCAGCATTTT
v_call: TRBV18
clone_size: .
d_call: TRBD1
j_call: TRBJ1-5

cdr3_aa: CASSQDPVRERTEAFF
cdr3_nt: TGCGCCAGCAGCCAAGACCCGGTGCGCGAACGGACTGAAGCTTTCTTT
v_call: TRBV4-1
clone_size: .
d_call: .
j_call: TRBJ1-1

cdr3_aa: CASSEDGTGIYGYTF
cdr3_nt: TGTGCCAGCAGTGAAGATGGGACAGGGATCTATGGCTACACCTTC
v_call: TRBV6-1
clone_size: .
d_call: TRBD1
j_call: TRBJ1-2

cdr3_aa: CASSEYLGEEEAQYF
cdr3_nt: TGTGCCAGCAGTGAATACTTGGGGGAGGAAGAGGCCCAGTACTTC
v_call: TRBV25-1
clone_size: .
d_call: .
j_call: TRBJ2-5

cdr3_aa: CASTMTADMNTEAFF
cdr3_nt: TGTGCCAGCACTATGACAGCCGACATGAACACTGAAGCTTTCTTT
v_call: TRBV6-4
clone_size: .
d_call: .
j_call: TRBJ1-1

cdr3_aa: CASSDESADTQYF
cdr3_nt: TGTGCCAGCAGTGACGAGAGTGCAGATACGCAGTATTTT
v_call: TRBV6-4
clone_size: .
d_call: .
j_call: TRBJ2-3

cdr3_aa: CASSPGTGAYEQYF
cdr3_nt: TGTGCCAGCTCCCCCGGGACAGGGGCCTACGAGCAGTACTTC
v_call: TRBV18
clone_size: .
d_call: TRBD1
j_call: TRBJ2-7

cdr3_aa: CASSLDSAGIEQYF
cdr3_nt: TGTGCCAGCAGCTTAGATAGTGCAGGGATCGAGCAGTACTTC
v_call: TRBV7-9
clone_size: .
d_call: .
j_call: TRBJ2-7

cdr3_aa: CASSSLAIAGGPYNEQFF
cdr3_nt: TGTGCCAGCAGCTCACTCGCAATAGCGGGGGGGCCTTACAATGAGCAGTTCTTC
v_call: TRBV5-4
clone_size: few
d_call: TRBD2
j_call: TRBJ2-1

cdr3_aa: CASSIRSNEKLFF
cdr3_nt: TGTGCCAGTAGTATACGGTCAAATGAAAAACTGTTTTTT
v_call: TRBV19
clone_size: .
d_call: .
j_call: TRBJ1-4

cdr3_aa: CASSLARSGALEYF
cdr3_nt: TGTGCCAGCAGCTTAGCGCGATCGGGTGCGTTGGAGTACTTC
v_call: TRBV7-2
clone_size: .
d_call: .
j_call: TRBJ2-7

cdr3_aa: CASSFLSGYGYTF
cdr3_nt: TGTGCCAGCAGCTTTCTCAGTGGCTATGGCTACACCTTC
v_call: TRBV7-3
clone_size: once
d_call: .
j_call: TRBJ1-2

cdr3_aa: CAISEPTDEQYF
cdr3_nt: TGTGCCATCAGTGAGCCGACAGACGAGCAGTACTTC
v_call: TRBV10-3
clone_size: .
d_call: .
j_call: TRBJ2-7

cdr3_aa: CASTTPGQGYGYTF
cdr3_nt: TGTGCCAGTACTACCCCGGGACAGGGATATGGCTACACCTTC
v_call: TRBV19
clone_size: .
d_call: TRBD1
j_call: TRBJ1-2

cdr3_aa: CASSLIRLSGTDTQYF
cdr3_nt: TGTGCCAGCAGCTTGATCAGGCTTAGCGGCACAGATACGCAGTATTTT
v_call: TRBV5-4
clone_size: .
d_call: .
j_call: TRBJ2-3

cdr3_aa: CASSAWDSANYGYTF
cdr3_nt: TGTGCCAGCAGCGCCTGGGACAGTGCAAACTATGGCTACACCTTC
v_call: TRBV9
clone_size: .
d_call: TRBD1
j_call: TRBJ1-2

cdr3_aa: CASSPRGQRTFYGYTF
cdr3_nt: TGTGCCAGCAGTCCCCGTGGACAGCGTACGTTTTATGGCTACACCTTC
v_call: TRBV2
clone_size: .
d_call: .
j_call: TRBJ1-2

cdr3_aa: CASSLRSGTGELFF
cdr3_nt: TGTGCCAGCAGCTTGAGATCCGGGACAGGGGAGCTGTTTTTT
v_call: TRBV11-2
clone_size: .
d_call: .
j_call: TRBJ2-2

cdr3_aa: CSATGIDTQYF
cdr3_nt: TGCAGTGCTACAGGGATTGATACGCAGTATTTT
v_call: TRBV20-1
clone_size: .
d_call: .
j_call: TRBJ2-3

cdr3_aa: CASSLEGAGANVLTF
cdr3_nt: TGCGCCAGCAGCTTGGAAGGGGCTGGGGCCAACGTCCTGACTTTC
v_call: TRBV5-1
clone_size: .
d_call: .
j_call: TRBJ2-6

cdr3_aa: CASSFVRGQELSQPQHF
cdr3_nt: TGTGCCAGCAGCTTCGTCAGGGGGCAGGAGTTGAGTCAGCCCCAGCATTTT
v_call: TRBV12-1
clone_size: .
d_call: .
j_call: TRBJ1-5

cdr3_aa: CASSLGQGVYGYTF
cdr3_nt: TGTGCCAGCAGCTTAGGACAGGGGGTGTATGGCTACACCTTC
v_call: TRBV7-9
clone_size: .
d_call: TRBD1
j_call: TRBJ1-2

cdr3_aa: CASSQEMGGLAGLSSYNEQFF
cdr3_nt: TGCGCCAGCAGCCAAGAGATGGGGGGACTAGCGGGGTTGAGCTCCTACAATGAGCAGTTCTTC
v_call: TRBV4-1
clone_size: .
d_call: TRBD2
j_call: TRBJ2-1

cdr3_aa: CATSRGRSGVQNLGNTIYF
cdr3_nt: TGTGCCACCAGCAGAGGGCGCTCGGGAGTGCAGAACCTTGGAAACACCATATATTTT
v_call: TRBV15
clone_size: .
d_call: .
j_call: TRBJ1-3

cdr3_aa: CAWSSPRQFNTEAFF
cdr3_nt: TGTGCCTGGAGTTCGCCCAGACAGTTCAACACTGAAGCTTTCTTT
v_call: TRBV30
clone_size: .
d_call: .
j_call: TRBJ1-1

cdr3_aa: CASSEALVDRDGYTF
cdr3_nt: TGTGCCAGCAGTGAAGCTCTTGTTGACAGGGACGGCTACACCTTC
v_call: TRBV6-1
clone_size: once
d_call: TRBD1
j_call: TRBJ1-2

cdr3_aa: CASSPRTLRDGNTIYF
cdr3_nt: TGTGCCAGCAGCCCCAGAACGCTCAGGGATGGAAACACCATATATTTT
v_call: TRBV13
clone_size: .
d_call: .
j_call: TRBJ1-3

cdr3_aa: CATTQGGSSTEAFF
cdr3_nt: TGTGCCACCACCCAGGGAGGGTCGAGTACTGAAGCTTTCTTT
v_call: TRBV15
clone_size: .
d_call: .
j_call: TRBJ1-1

cdr3_aa: CASSVSGYTYEQYF
cdr3_nt: TGTGCCAGCAGCGTTAGCGGCTACACCTACGAGCAGTACTTC
v_call: TRBV9
clone_size: .
d_call: .
j_call: TRBJ2-7